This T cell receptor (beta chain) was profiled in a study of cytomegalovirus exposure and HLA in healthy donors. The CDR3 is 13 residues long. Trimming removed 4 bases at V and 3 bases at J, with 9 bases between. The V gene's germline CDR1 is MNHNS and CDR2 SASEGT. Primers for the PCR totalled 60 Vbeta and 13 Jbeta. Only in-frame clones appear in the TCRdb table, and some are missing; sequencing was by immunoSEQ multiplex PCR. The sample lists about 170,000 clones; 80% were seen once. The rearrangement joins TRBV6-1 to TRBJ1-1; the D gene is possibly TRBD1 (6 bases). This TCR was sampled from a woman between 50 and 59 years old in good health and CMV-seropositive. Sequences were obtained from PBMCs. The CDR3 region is CASSGNRDTEAFF. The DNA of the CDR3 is TGTGCCAGCAGTGGCAACAGGGACACTGAAGCTTTCTTT.